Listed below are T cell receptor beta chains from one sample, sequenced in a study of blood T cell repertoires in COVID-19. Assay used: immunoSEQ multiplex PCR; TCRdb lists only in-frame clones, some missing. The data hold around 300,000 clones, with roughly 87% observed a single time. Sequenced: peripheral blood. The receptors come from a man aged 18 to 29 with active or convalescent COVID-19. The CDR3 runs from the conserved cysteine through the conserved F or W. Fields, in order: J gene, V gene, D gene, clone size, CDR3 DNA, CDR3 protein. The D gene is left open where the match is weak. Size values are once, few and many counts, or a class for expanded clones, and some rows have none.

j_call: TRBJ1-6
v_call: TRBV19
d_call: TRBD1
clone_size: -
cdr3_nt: TGTGCCAGTAGCCTAGGACAGGGTCCTCGCTCACCCCTCCACTTT
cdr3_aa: CASSLGQGPRSPLHF

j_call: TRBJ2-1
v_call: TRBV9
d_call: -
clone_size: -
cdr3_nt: TGTGCCAGCAGCGTAGCTGTAGGGCGGGATGAGCAGTTCTTC
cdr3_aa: CASSVAVGRDEQFF

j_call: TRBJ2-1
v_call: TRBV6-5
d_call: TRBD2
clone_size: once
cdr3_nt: TGTGCCAGCAGTTATTGGTCTAGCGGGGGGGCTGAGCAGTTCTTC
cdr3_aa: CASSYWSSGGAEQFF

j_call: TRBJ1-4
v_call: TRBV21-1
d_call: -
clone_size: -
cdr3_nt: TGTGCCAGCAGCAACCCTATCGCTACCGGGACACATGAAAAACTGTTTTTT
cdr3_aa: CASSNPIATGTHEKLFF

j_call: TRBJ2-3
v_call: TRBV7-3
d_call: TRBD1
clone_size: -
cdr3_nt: TGTGCCAGCAGCTTAACCACAGGGGCTACAGATACGCAGTATTTT
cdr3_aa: CASSLTTGATDTQYF

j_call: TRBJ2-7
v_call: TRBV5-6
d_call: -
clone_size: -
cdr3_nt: TGTGCCAGCAGCTCAGGGGGGCCGGCCTACGAGCAGTACTTC
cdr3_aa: CASSSGGPAYEQYF

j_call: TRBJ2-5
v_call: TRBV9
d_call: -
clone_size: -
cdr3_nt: TGTGCCAGCAGCCCCCGGGCGGGGTCGGTAGAGACCCAGTACTTC
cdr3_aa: CASSPRAGSVETQYF

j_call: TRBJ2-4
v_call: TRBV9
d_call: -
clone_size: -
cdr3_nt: TGTGCCAGCAGCGTAGTCTTTAGGGGCAGGGGTGCCAAAAACATTCAGTACTTC
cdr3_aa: CASSVVFRGRGAKNIQYF

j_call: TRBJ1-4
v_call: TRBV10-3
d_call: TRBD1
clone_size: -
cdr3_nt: TGTGCCATCAGGCCGGGACAGGGGGATGAAAAACTGTTTTTT
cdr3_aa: CAIRPGQGDEKLFF

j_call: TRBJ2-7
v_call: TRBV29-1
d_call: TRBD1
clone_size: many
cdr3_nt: TGCAGCGGGAGGACAGGGCCCTACGAGCAGTACTTC
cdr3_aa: CSGRTGPYEQYF

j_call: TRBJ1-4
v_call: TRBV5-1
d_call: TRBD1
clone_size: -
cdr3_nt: TGCGCCAGCAGAACAACAGGGGGTAGGAACGAAAAACTGTTTTTT
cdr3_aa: CASRTTGGRNEKLFF

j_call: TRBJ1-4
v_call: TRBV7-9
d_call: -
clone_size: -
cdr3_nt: TGTGCCAGCAGCCCAGGGCCGACAACTAATGAAAAACTGTTTTTT
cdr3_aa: CASSPGPTTNEKLFF

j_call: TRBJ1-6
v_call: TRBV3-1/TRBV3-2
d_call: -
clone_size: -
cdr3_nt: TGTGCCAGCAGCCTCCAGGGAGGGTCACCCCTCCACTTT
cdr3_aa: CASSLQGGSPLHF

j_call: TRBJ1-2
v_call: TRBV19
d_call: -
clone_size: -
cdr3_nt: TGTGCCAGTAGTATAGATCTAGGCCGGAACAACTATGGCTACACCTTC
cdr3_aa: CASSIDLGRNNYGYTF

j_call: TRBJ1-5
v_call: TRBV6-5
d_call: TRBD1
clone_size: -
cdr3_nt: TGTGCCAGCAGTTTACAGGGGGTTATTGGTCAGCCCCAGCATTTT
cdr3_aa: CASSLQGVIGQPQHF

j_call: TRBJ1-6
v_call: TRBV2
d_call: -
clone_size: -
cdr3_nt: TGTGCCGGAGGCCTAGACTATAATTCACCCCTCCACTTT
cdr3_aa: CAGGLDYNSPLHF

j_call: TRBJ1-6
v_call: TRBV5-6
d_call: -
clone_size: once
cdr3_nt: TGTGCCAGCAGCTTGCCTGATTTCTGGGGGCCTTCACCCCTCCACTTT
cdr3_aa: CASSLPDFWGPSPLHF

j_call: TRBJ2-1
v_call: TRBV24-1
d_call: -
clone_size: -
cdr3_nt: TGTGCCACCAGTGATATAAGGGGATATGAGCAGTTCTTC
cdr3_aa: CATSDIRGYEQFF

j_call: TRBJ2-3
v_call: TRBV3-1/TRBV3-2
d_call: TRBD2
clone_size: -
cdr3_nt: TGTGCCCGCAGCCGGGCGGGGGGGCGGAGAGATACGCAGTATTTT
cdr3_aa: CARSRAGGRRDTQYF

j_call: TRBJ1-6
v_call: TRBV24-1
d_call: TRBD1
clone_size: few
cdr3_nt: TGTGCCACCAGTGTGGGCGGGACAGCCGATAATTCACCCCTCCACTTT
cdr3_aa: CATSVGGTADNSPLHF

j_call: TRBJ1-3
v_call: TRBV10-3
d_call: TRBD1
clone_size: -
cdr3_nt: TGTGCCATCAGTGGGACAGGGTCTGGAAACACCATATATTTT
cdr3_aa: CAISGTGSGNTIYF

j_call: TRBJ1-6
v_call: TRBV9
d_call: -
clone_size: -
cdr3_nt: TGTGCCAGCAGCGTAGGTGCTCAGGGCTATGATTCACCCCTCCACTTT
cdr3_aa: CASSVGAQGYDSPLHF

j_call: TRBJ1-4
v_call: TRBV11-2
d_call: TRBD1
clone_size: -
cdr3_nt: TGTGCCAGCAGCTTCGACAGGGGTCCGGAACTGTTTTTT
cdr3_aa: CASSFDRGPELFF

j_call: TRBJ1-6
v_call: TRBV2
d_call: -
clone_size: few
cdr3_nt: TGTGCCAGCACCACGGACATTTCTTCACCCCTCCACTTT
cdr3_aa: CASTTDISSPLHF

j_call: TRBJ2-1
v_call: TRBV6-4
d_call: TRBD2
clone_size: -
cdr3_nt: TGTGCCAGCAGTCATGGGGGGGAACTACACAATGAGCAGTTCTTC
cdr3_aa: CASSHGGELHNEQFF

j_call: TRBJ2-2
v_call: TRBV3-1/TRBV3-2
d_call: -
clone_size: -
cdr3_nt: TGTGCCAGCAGCCACCCACCGGTCGGGGAGCTGTTTTTT
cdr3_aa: CASSHPPVGELFF

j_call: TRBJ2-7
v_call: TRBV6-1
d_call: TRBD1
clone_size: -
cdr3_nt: TGTGCCAGCAGTGACAGGGGGTCTTCCTACGAGCAGTACTTC
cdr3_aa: CASSDRGSSYEQYF